This TCR beta chain is from a study of blood T cell repertoires in COVID-19. Whole-study context: The analysed material was cDNA or gDNA that came from T cells, B-cell-depleted T cells, or PBMCs.

Germline V gene data show CDR1 as SGHRS and CDR2 as YFSETQ. The CDR3 length is 14 residues. V was clipped by 4 bases and J by 3 bases; unmatched bases: 3. Source study methods: Quantification of nucleated cells was approximated via reference gene primer amplification. Profiling relied on immunoSEQ multiplex PCR, and the TCRdb table lists in-frame clones only, not all of them. V and J calls and clone size follow that table, whereas D and trimming were derived from the DNA. The data hold under 200,000 clones, with around 80% observed a single time. The V gene is TRBV5-1, the J gene TRBJ1-4; 7 nucleotides agree with TRBD1. This sequence originates from a woman aged 60 to 75 with acute or convalescent COVID-19. The sample taken for sequencing was peripheral blood. The CDR3 nucleotides are TGCGCCAGCAGCGCCGGGACAGCTAATGAAAAACTGTTTTTT. Translation gives CASSAGTANEKLFF.